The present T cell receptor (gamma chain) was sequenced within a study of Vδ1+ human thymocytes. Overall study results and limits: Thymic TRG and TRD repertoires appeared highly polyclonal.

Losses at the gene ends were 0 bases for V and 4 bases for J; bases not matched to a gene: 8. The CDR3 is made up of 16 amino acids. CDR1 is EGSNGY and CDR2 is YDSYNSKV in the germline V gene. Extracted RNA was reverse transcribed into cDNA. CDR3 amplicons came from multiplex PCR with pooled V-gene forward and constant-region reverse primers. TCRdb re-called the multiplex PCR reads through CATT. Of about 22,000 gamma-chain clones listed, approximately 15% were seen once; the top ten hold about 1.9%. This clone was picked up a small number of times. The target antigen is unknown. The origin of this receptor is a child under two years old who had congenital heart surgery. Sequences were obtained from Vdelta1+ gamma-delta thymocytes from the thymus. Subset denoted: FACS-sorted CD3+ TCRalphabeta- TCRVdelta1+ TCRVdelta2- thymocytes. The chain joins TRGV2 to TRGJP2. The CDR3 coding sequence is TGTGCCACCTGGGACGGGCTAAGATTTAGTGATTGGATCAAGACGTTT. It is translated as CATWDGLRFSDWIKTF.